The clone carrying this T cell receptor (beta chain) showed up just once. The source of the sample is a study of T cell changes during pregnancy in multiple sclerosis. Germline lookup yields CDR1 ENHRY and CDR2 SYGVKD. This CDR3 has 16 residues. J lost 2 bases, V lost 6 bases, and 7 bases had no gene match. Profiled with immunoSEQ multiplex PCR; TCRdb holds only in-frame clones, not every one. Of approximately 30,000 clones in the sample, roughly 89% were seen once. J is TRBJ2-3 and V is TRBV10-3, with 11 nucleotides matching TRBD2. The sample here was CD4+ T cells from peripheral blood mononuclear cells, taken in the first trimester of pregnancy. The origin of this receptor is a female donor in good health, enrolled as a control in a pregnancy study. In DNA, the CDR3 is TGTGCCATCAGCCCCGGTAGCGGGGGGGCCACAGATACGCAGTATTTT. Its translation is CAISPGSGGATDTQYF.